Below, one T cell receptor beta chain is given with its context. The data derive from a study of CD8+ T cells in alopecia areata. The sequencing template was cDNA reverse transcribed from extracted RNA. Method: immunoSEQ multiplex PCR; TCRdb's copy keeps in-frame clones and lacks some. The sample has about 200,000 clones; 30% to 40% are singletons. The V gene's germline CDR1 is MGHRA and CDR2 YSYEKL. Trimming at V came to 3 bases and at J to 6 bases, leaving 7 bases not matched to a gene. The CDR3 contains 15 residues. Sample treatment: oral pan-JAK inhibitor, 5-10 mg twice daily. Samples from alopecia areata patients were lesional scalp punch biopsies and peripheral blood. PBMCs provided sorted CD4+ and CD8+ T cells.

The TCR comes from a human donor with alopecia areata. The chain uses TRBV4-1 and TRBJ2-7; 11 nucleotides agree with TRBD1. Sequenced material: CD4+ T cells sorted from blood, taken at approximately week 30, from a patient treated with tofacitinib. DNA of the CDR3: TGCGCCAGCAGCCACCCGGGACAGGGGGTTCTCGAGCAGTACTTC. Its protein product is CASSHPGQGVLEQYF.